Presented here are 24 T cell receptor beta chains from one specimen sequenced in a study of regulatory T cells in long-lasting Graves disease. Libraries of TCR beta came from iRepertoire HTBI primers plus Arm-PCR of CDR3 regions. TCRdb called the multiplex PCR reads again in MiXCR, with one record for every CDR3 protein. Of 350,000 to 450,000 distinct CDR3 sequences listed, over 9.5% were seen once; the top ten hold about 19%. Time point: newly diagnosed GD, antithyroid drugs for less than 3 months. The TCR library was prepared using RNA isolated from PBMCs. These records were also assigned to another study, of T cells in Graves' hyperthyroidism and ophthalmopathy.

The sequencing here drew on peripheral blood mononuclear cells (PBMCs), taken at new diagnosis, from a patient treated with antithyroid drugs. The receptors shown here come from a young woman with Graves disease.

The sample holds many counts of this clonotype. This sequence joins TRBV12-3 or TRBV12-4 and TRBJ2-5; D unclear. CDR3 length equals 16 residues. V lost 1 base, J lost 3 bases, and 15 bases lay in between. The CDR3 DNA reads TGTGCCAGCAGTTTAGGGGTCTTTGGCGGTAAAGAGACCCAGTACTTC. It codes for CASSLGVFGGKETQYF.

This clonotype has just a few counts. The chain recombines TRBV15 with TRBJ1-1; TRBD1 might be the D (5 bases). Trimming removed 3 bases at V and 5 bases at J, with 13 bases between. Germline V gene data show CDR1 as LNHNV and CDR2 as YYDKDF (reference sequence). The CDR3 is made up of 14 amino acids. The CDR3 DNA is TGTGCCACCAGCAGTGGCGGGGGACGAACTGAAGCTTTCTTT. Protein: CATSSGGGRTEAFF.

This clonotype was recorded at least ten times. The gene calls are TRBV7-9 and TRBJ2-1; 9 nucleotides align to TRBD1. From germline, CDR1 is SEHNR and CDR2 FQNEAQ (reference sequence). J was trimmed by 3 bases and V by 5 bases; bases with no gene match: 8. This CDR3 has 16 residues. The CDR3 DNA reads as TGTGCCAGCAGCGGACGTAAGGGACAGGGCTACAATGAGCAGTTCTTC. Amino acids: CASSGRKGQGYNEQFF.

This clonotype was observed many times. The chain is built from TRBV11-2 and TRBJ1-5; D is unresolved. Trimming took 5 bases from V and 4 from J, leaving 12 bases between them. Germline V CDR1 and CDR2: SGHAT, FQNNGV. This CDR3 contains 14 residues. CDR3 in DNA: TGTGCCAGCAGCCCGACTACGGCGAATCAGCCCCAGCATTTT. Protein product: CASSPTTANQPQHF.

This clonotype is deemed medium-sized. The chain carries TRBV6-2 or TRBV6-3 and TRBJ2-1; 9 nucleotides line up with TRBD2. The CDR3 is 13 amino acids. The V gene's germline CDR1 is MNHEY and CDR2 SVGEGT. With 8 bases clipped from V and 8 bases from J, the junction kept 7 bases outside the gene matches. The chain's CDR3 is CASGWTSVHEQFF. As DNA, the CDR3 is TGTGCCAGCGGCTGGACTAGCGTCCATGAGCAGTTCTTC.

This clonotype was recorded at least ten times. The rearrangement uses TRBV28 and TRBJ2-2; no definite D call. Germline-derived CDR1 and CDR2 are MDHEN and SYDVKM. Deletions cut 3 bases from V and 1 base from J, with 12 bases between. The CDR3 runs to 16 residues. Written as DNA, the CDR3 is TGTGCCAGCAGTTTCCCCCGTTGGAAGAACACCGGGGAGCTGTTTTTT. This codes for CASSFPRWKNTGELFF.

This clonotype came up many times. This chain joins TRBV7-2 and TRBJ2-7, with 9 bases matching TRBD2. V dropped 1 base and J dropped 5; count of bases not matched to a gene: 9. The germline gives CDR1 SGHTA, CDR2 FQGNSA. The CDR3 sequence is 16 residues long. CDR3 sequence reads: CASSLEVLAGPHEQYF. CDR3 DNA sequence: TGTGCCAGCAGCTTAGAAGTCCTAGCGGGACCCCACGAGCAGTACTTC.

Comments on this clonotype: One base away lies a much larger clone, so this may be a sequencing read error. V and J are TRBV27 and TRBJ1-2; tentatively, D is TRBD1 (6 bases). V was trimmed by 2 bases and J by 12 bases, leaving 16 bases between them. Germline values: CDR1 MNHEY, CDR2 SMNVEV (reference sequence). The CDR3 runs 13 residues. CDR3: CASSLGGGRGHTF. CDR3 DNA sequence: TGTGCCAGCAGTTTAGGGGGGGGCCGAGGCCACACCTTC.

This clonotype came up many times. V usage is TRBV6-5 and J usage is TRBJ2-5; the match to TRBD2 covers 8 bases. The CDR3 is made up of 15 amino acids. Per the germline V gene, CDR1 is MNHEY and CDR2 is SVGAGI. V dropped 2 bases and J dropped 1; count of bases not matched to a gene: 3. The CDR3 nucleotides are TGTGCCAGCAGTTACCTTGGACTAGCCCAAGAGACCCAGTACTTC. Amino acids: CASSYLGLAQETQYF.

This clonotype was seen at least ten times. The chain has TRBV19 and TRBJ1-5, with D possibly TRBD1 on 6 matching bases. CDR1 and CDR2 (germline): LNHDA, SQIVND (reference sequence). Deletions cut 4 bases from V and 0 bases from J, with 13 bases between. The CDR3 is 16 residues long. The CDR3 region is CASSTGQQYSNQPQHF. The CDR3 nucleotides read TGTGCCAGTAGTACTGGACAGCAGTATAGCAATCAGCCCCAGCATTTT.

At least ten counts were recorded for this clonotype. Here the CDR3 reads CASSPGTSGLNEQYF. The CDR3 DNA follows: TGTGCCAGCAGTCCCGGGACTAGCGGACTCAACGAGCAGTACTTC. V gene TRBV27 combines with J gene TRBJ2-7; the match to TRBD2 covers 11 bases. CDR3 length: 15 residues. Germline V gene sequence: CDR1 MNHEY, CDR2 SMNVEV (reference sequence). V trimming: 5 bases; J trimming: 5 bases; junction bases outside the gene matches: 8.

The rearrangement links TRBV7-2 to TRBJ2-4, with 8 bases fitting TRBD1. The length of the CDR3 is 16 residues. V was pared by 1 base and J by 11 bases, with 13 bases of the junction left unmatched. Germline V CDR1 and CDR2: SGHTA, FQGNSA. The chain's CDR3 is CASSLGLTGAGIFQYF. The DNA of the CDR3 is TGTGCCAGCAGCTTAGGCCTGACAGGGGCGGGCATTTTTCAGTACTTC.

This clonotype has at least ten counts. The J gene is TRBJ2-3, the V gene TRBV20-1, with TRBD1 as a possible D gene (6 bases). Trimming left V 6 bases short and J 0 bases short, with 16 bases between. CDR3 length: 15 residues. Per germline, CDR1 DFQATT and CDR2 SNEGSKA (reference sequence). In nucleotides, the CDR3 is TGCAGTGCCCCCAGGGGTAGTCATAGCACAGATACGCAGTATTTT. It yields the protein CSAPRGSHSTDTQYF.

This clonotype was observed a handful of times. The chain uses TRBV28 and TRBJ2-1; D remains ambiguous. V shed 3 bases and J shed 10 bases, with 10 bases lying between them. CDR1 MDHEN and CDR2 SYDVKM come from the germline V gene. CDR3 length: 12 amino acids. The CDR3 here is CASSLVLKEQFF. CDR3 nucleotide sequence: TGTGCCAGCAGTTTGGTATTGAAGGAGCAGTTCTTC. The full variable domain, in which reference TRBV28 and TRBJ2-1 provide the parts outside the CDR3, is DVKVTQSSRYLVKRTGEKVFLECVQDMDHENMFWYRQDPGLGLRLIYFSYDVKMKEKGDIPEGYSVSREKKERFSLILESASTNQTSMYLCASSLVLKEQFFGPGTRLTVL.

This clonotype was seen just once. This sequence may be a read error, since a much larger clone differs from it by one base. The chain has TRBV6-2 or TRBV6-3 and TRBJ2-5, with 8 nucleotides matching TRBD2. Germline CDR1 is MNHEY and CDR2 is SVGEGT. After removal of 5 bases from V and 1 base from J, the junction contained 6 bases not matched to a gene. The CDR3 sequence is 15 residues long. The CDR3: CASSHRTSGQETQYF. The CDR3 DNA is TGTGCCAGCAGTCACCGAACTAGCGGCCAAGAGACCCAGTACTTC.

This clonotype has at least ten counts. The chain links TRBV7-2 to TRBJ1-1; a weak D match, TRBD1 (6 bases). This CDR3 comprises 15 residues. Germline V lookup: CDR1 SGHTA, CDR2 FQGNSA. Between the trimmed V and J ends, which lost 2 bases and 4 bases, there was a span of 14 bases. CDR3 DNA sequence: TGTGCCAGCAGCTTAAAGGGGGGCGCGGGCACTGAAGCTTTCTTT. Translation gives CASSLKGGAGTEAFF.

This clonotype has ten or more counts. The chain uses TRBV7-2 and TRBJ2-3; D not certain. The CDR3 length is 12 residues. Germline lookup yields CDR1 SGHTA and CDR2 FQGNSA. V was pared by 4 bases and J by 6 bases, with 8 bases between. As DNA, the CDR3 is TGTGCCAGCAGCTCCTACGGGGATACGCAGTATTTT. Encoded protein: CASSSYGDTQYF. The full variable domain, in which reference TRBV7-2 and TRBJ2-3 provide the parts outside the CDR3, is GAGVSQSPSNKVTEKGKDVELRCDPISGHTALYWYRQSLGQGLEFLIYFQGNSAPDKSGLPSDRFSAERTGGSVSTLTIQRTQQEDSAVYLCASSSYGDTQYFGPGTRLTVL.

At least ten counts were recorded for this clonotype. The gene calls are TRBV28 and TRBJ2-7, with D possibly being TRBD1 (5 bases). Germline CDR1 reads MDHEN; CDR2 reads SYDVKM. CDR3 length: 14 amino acids. Trimming took 4 bases from V and 6 from J, leaving 16 bases between them. The CDR3, as DNA: TGTGCCAGCAGTTCCATTACAGGCCCTACCGAGCAGTACTTC. Protein sequence: CASSSITGPTEQYF.

Of note for this clonotype: Germline and junction disagree at one end, which may indicate a read error. V and J are TRBV9 and TRBJ2-1; 12 bases are shared with TRBD2. CDR1 SGDLS and CDR2 YYNGEE come from the germline V gene. The CDR3 is 15 amino acids. The CDR3 sequence: CASNVVLAGGDEQFF. The CDR3 nucleotides are TGTGCCAGCAACGTAGTACTAGCGGGGGGCGATGAGCAGTTCTTC.

This clonotype was seen repeatedly, ten times or more. The chain combines TRBV7-2 with TRBJ2-7, with D tentatively TRBD2 (6 bases). Deletions cut 0 bases from V and 6 bases from J, with 12 bases between. Germline V gives CDR1 SGHTA, CDR2 FQGNSA. The CDR3 spans 14 residues. The CDR3 nucleotides are TGTGCCAGCAGCTTAGCGGGAGGATTCCCCGAGCAGTACTTC. Amino acids: CASSLAGGFPEQYF.

At least ten counts were recorded for this clonotype. V is TRBV27 and J is TRBJ1-5; D is ambiguous. Trimming removed 2 bases from V and 3 bases from J, with 8 bases in between. Germline V gene sequence: CDR1 MNHEY, CDR2 SMNVEV (reference sequence). This CDR3 comprises 14 residues. The chain's CDR3 is CASSLRGSNQPQHF. CDR3 DNA sequence: TGTGCCAGCAGTTTACGGGGTTCCAATCAGCCCCAGCATTTT.

This clonotype was counted many times. CDR3 sequence (DNA): TGCAGTGCTGTAGCGGGAGGCAGCTCCTACGAGCAGTACTTC. Residues: CSAVAGGSSYEQYF. The chain uses TRBV20-1 and TRBJ2-7; TRBD2 agrees at 10 bases. Trimming at V came to 5 bases and at J to 0 bases, leaving 4 bases not matched to a gene. The CDR3 is 14 residues long. Germline loops: CDR1 DFQATT, CDR2 SNEGSKA (reference sequence).

As for this clonotype: Germline is not matched at one junction end, which may reflect a read error. This rearrangement joins TRBV2 to TRBJ2-5; 11 bases fit TRBD2. Germline V lookup: CDR1 SNHLY, CDR2 FYNNEI. The CDR3 covers 16 residues. The CDR3, as DNA: TGTGTCAGCAGTGTTTTTAGCGGGGGGGACGAAGAGACCCAGTACTTC. Translating it yields CVSSVFSGGDEETQYF.

This clonotype was picked up many times. The genes are TRBV20-1 and TRBJ1-1; 7 bases match TRBD1. There are 14 residues in the CDR3. J lost 8 bases, V lost 0 bases, and 9 bases had no gene match. The germline gives CDR1 DFQATT, CDR2 SNEGSKA (reference sequence). The CDR3 sequence: CSARDPGTDDEAFF. The DNA for the CDR3 is TGCAGTGCTAGAGATCCAGGGACAGATGACGAAGCTTTCTTT.